This TCR delta chain was recorded in a study of Vγ9Vδ2 T cells in congenital toxoplasmosis listed by TCRdb under 2021. Some background on the complete study: Congenital toxoplasmosis was diagnosed using IgG, IgM and IgA serology, Western blot and an in-house interferon-gamma release assay. At 2 months, TCR sequencing included about 5 infected and over 8 uninfected infants, while at 1 year the sequenced group was 3 infected and 4 uninfected infants. The study compared gamma and delta chain CDR3 repertoires of sorted blood gammadelta T cells between congenitally T. gondii-infected and uninfected infants. Repertoire sequencing was done on samples from infants at 2 months after birth and at 1 year of age.

The same treatment, using spiramycin and/or pyrimethamine plus sulfadiazine plus folinic acid, was given to mothers of both infected and uninfected infants. All infants, infected and uninfected, were born by term delivery after more than 37 weeks of gestation. Approximately 0.9 mL of blood was processed into PBMCs by Lymphoprep gradient centrifugation, after which the PBMCs were cryopreserved in liquid nitrogen and shipped to Belgium. Thawed PBMCs were labeled with Zombie NIR viability dye and stained with CD3, TCR gammadelta, Vgamma9 and Vdelta2 antibodies. Sorting of CD3+ TCRgammadelta+ T cells was performed on a FACSAria III, reaching a mean purity of about 98%. For each sample, the RNeasy Micro Kit was used to isolate RNA from approximately 10,000 sorted gammadelta T cells. The study infants had mothers who were enrolled with primary T. gondii infection during pregnancy. Peripheral blood samples from the infants were taken at an outpatient microbiology and virology center in Pavia, Italy.

Of note for this clone: The specificity of this receptor is unknown. The TCRdb protein, from a much larger clone, departs from this DNA's translation at residue 5, likely by read error; the protein shown derives from the DNA.

Using SuperScript II, cDNA was generated through template-switch reverse transcription, with TRGC- and TRDC-specific primers combined in a single tube. The TRGC primer was designed so that it would bind both of the constant genes TRGC1 and TRGC2. Amplification of TRG and TRD was done with the KAPA Real-Time Library Amplification Kit, and AMPure XP beads were used for purification between steps. Index PCR with the Nextera XT Index Kit was used to attach the Illumina sequencing adapters. An Illumina MiSeq with the V2 300 kit was used to sequence the TRG and TRD amplicons, producing 150 bp paired-end reads. The authors processed their data as follows. Before any further analysis, FastQC version 0.11.8 was used to assess read quality. Reads were mapped to GenBank TRG or TRD reference genes, and MiXCR version 3.0.3 was used to assemble CDR3 sequences. MiXCR defaults were kept, except that TRDD gene segments were assembled using 3 rather than 5 consecutive nucleotides. N additions, CDR3 length, J segment length and clonotype sharing between samples were computed with VDJtools version 1.2.1. CDR3 sequences that were out of frame or contained stop codons were left out of the analysis. Infant repertoires were assessed for overlap with previously published fetal, cord blood and adult blood Vgamma9Vdelta2 repertoires. Public reads were reanalyzed in TCRdb with CATT, and rows carrying the same DNA were merged afterwards. The V and J calls reflect TCRdb's pipeline rather than the authors' work. Within this sample are a few hundred delta-chain clones, with 15% of them counted one time only. The ten largest clones capture over 50% of the sample.

What the authors observed across the whole study: At 2 months, infected infants appeared to have fewer N additions in TRGV9 and TRDV2 CDR3s than uninfected infants, particularly in TRDV2-TRDJ1 sequences. Both infected and uninfected infants showed a high prevalence of a public TRGV9 clonotype. In 2-month-old infants, germline-encoded fetal-type TRDV2 CDR3 sequences seemed to be more common in infected than in uninfected infants, which suggests a footprint of in utero expansion. The repertoire differences between infected and uninfected infants were less clear at 1 year of age than at 2 months. Two months was the earliest age with enough suitable sample material for TCR repertoire analysis, so newborn repertoires were not sequenced.

V is cut back by 3 bases and J by 0 bases, with 8 bases in the junction unmatched. Per the germline V gene, GEAIGNYY is the CDR1 and EKD is the CDR2. The CDR3 runs 20 amino acids, cysteine and phenylalanine included. The DNA shown is the 60-base CDR3, in frame from base 1. Recombination joined TRDV2 with TRDJ3, and 12 bases in between align with TRDD3. This clonotype was sampled from a child under 10 years old born to a mother with Toxoplasma gondii infection during pregnancy, either congenitally infected or uninfected (not recorded which). The sample was gamma-delta T cells from blood. The sequence in DNA is TGTGCCTGTGACCCCGCTGGGGGATACGCGAGCTCCTGGGACACCCGACAGATGTTTTTC. Its amino acids are CACDPAGGYASSWDTRQMFF.